This T cell receptor beta chain was found in a study of shared clonotypes between healthy human individuals. Study details: A donor's plate count was three for CD4 naive and three for CD4 memory; CD8 naive had two and CD8 memory one.

The DNA input per sorted-subset replicate PCR was 200 ng, corresponding to 32,000 or so T cell genomes. Clones were read by immunoSEQ multiplex PCR, and TCRdb kept only the in-frame ones, dropping some. The sample yields 980,000 or so clones, around 80% seen once. Study results and limitations: Rarefaction revealed incomplete sorted-subset sequencing despite large depth.

Adult donors, all healthy and HIV-negative, had no recent acute infections or vaccinations. CDR3 length equals 15 residues. Unmatched junction bases numbered 15, after V lost 7 bases and J lost 7 bases. CDR1 MNHEY and CDR2 SMNVEV come from the germline V gene (reference sequence). In the case of this clone: Its specificity is unknown.

The chain employs TRBV27 and TRBJ2-7, with 8 bases fitting TRBD1. The TCR was taken from a man aged 18 to 29 in good health. The sequenced sample consisted of memory CD4+ T cells sorted from blood. Subset denoted: CD45RA-negative fraction. The CDR3 DNA sequence: TGTGCCAGCACCTCCGGGCCAGGGGGCAGTCGGGAGCAGTACTTC. Its protein product is CASTSGPGGSREQYF.